This T cell receptor beta chain was captured by sequencing in a study of identifying expanded T cells in peripheral blood. Study-wide results and caveats: Over about two and four weeks, about 15 and 18 clones changed, versus around 1.1 between replicates. Clone count variance between roughly 2-week samples rose with total template count.

Note on this clone: Its antigen is undetermined.

Collection occurred without any documented infections or immune events in donors. The protocol was immunoSEQ multiplex PCR, while the TCRdb copy is restricted to in-frame clones and leaves out a portion. In the table there are 85,000 to 120,000 clones, around 88% of which are singletons. Trimming at V came to 3 bases and at J to 4 bases, leaving 12 bases not matched to a gene. The length of the CDR3 is 17 residues. Per germline, CDR1 SGHAT and CDR2 FQNNGV. The receptor was isolated from a person aged 18 to 75 in good health. The specimen sequenced was blood. V usage is TRBV11-2 and J usage is TRBJ2-5, with 9 positions matching TRBD2. The CDR3 here is CASSFGGAGGPSETQYF. The CDR3 coding sequence is TGTGCCAGCAGCTTTGGAGGCGCGGGAGGGCCCTCAGAGACCCAGTACTTC.